The following is a T cell receptor (beta chain) sequence with its context. Repertoires were generated with immunoSEQ multiplex PCR, while TCRdb's copy carries only in-frame clones and drops some. This sample yields under 250,000 clones, of which about 90% are seen a single time; under 14% belongs to the top ten. These data come from a study of blood T cell repertoires in COVID-19. The CDR3 is 16 residues long. Germline V gene lookup returns CDR1 GTSNPN and CDR2 SVGIG (reference sequence). Trimming pared 1 base from V and 0 bases from J, leaving 10 bases between. Sequenced input: PBMCs or T cells enriched from blood (not recorded which). This receptor was taken from a man aged 25 to 45 who had recovered from COVID-19. The chain links TRBV30 to TRBJ1-6, with D unresolved. CDR3 amino acids: CAWSAGSSSYNSPLHF. DNA of the CDR3: TGTGCCTGGAGTGCCGGGTCGAGCTCCTATAATTCACCCCTCCACTTT. Combining the CDR3 with reference TRBV30 and TRBJ1-6 gives the whole variable domain SQTIHQWPATLVQPVGSPLSLECTVEGTSNPNLYWYRQAAGRGLQLLFYSVGIGQISSEVPQNLSASRPQDRQFILSSKKLLLSDSGFYLCAWSAGSSSYNSPLHFGNGTRLTVT.